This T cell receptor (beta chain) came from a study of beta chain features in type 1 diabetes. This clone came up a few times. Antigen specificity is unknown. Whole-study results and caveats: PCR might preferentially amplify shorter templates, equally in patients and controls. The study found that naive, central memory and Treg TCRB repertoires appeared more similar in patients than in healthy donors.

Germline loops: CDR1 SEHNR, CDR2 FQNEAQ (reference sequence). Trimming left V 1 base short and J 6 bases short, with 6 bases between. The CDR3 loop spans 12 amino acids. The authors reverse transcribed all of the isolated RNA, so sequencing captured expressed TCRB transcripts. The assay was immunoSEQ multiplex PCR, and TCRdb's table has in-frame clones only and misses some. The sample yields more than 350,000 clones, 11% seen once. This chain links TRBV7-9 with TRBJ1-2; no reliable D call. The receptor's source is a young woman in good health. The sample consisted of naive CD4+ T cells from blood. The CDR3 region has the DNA TGTGCCAGCAGCTTAGGGGTCGATGGCTACACCTTC. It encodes CASSLGVDGYTF. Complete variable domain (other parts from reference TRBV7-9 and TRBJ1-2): DTGVSQNPRHKITKRGQNVTFRCDPISEHNRLYWYRQTLGQGPEFLTYFQNEAQLEKSRLLSDRFSAERPKGSFSTLEIQRTEQGDSAMYLCASSLGVDGYTFGSGTRLTVV.